The source of this T cell receptor (beta chain) is a study of control samples from healthy donors and cancer patients. TCRdb keeps only in-frame clones here, not all; method: immunoSEQ multiplex PCR. The sample holds roughly 60,000 clones, roughly 92% seen once. The CDR3 spans 11 residues. Germline V gives CDR1 SEHNR, CDR2 FQNEAQ (reference sequence). Trimming stripped 5 bases from V and 8 bases from J, with 9 bases between. The sequenced sample was blood. The chain carries TRBV7-9 and TRBJ1-2; D unclear. The clonotype originates from a man under 40 in good health. Here the CDR3 reads CASSTSRGYTF. The CDR3 coding sequence is TGTGCCAGCAGCACGTCGCGCGGCTACACCTTC. Full variable domain (rest looked up from reference TRBV7-9 and TRBJ1-2): DTGVSQNPRHKITKRGQNVTFRCDPISEHNRLYWYRQTLGQGPEFLTYFQNEAQLEKSRLLSDRFSAERPKGSFSTLEIQRTEQGDSAMYLCASSTSRGYTFGSGTRLTVV.